This record concerns one T cell receptor (beta chain) sequence. Its specific antigen is unknown. Because it lacks the conserved phenylalanine or tryptophan at the end, this CDR3 is likely a read error. The sample originates from a study of T-cell reconstitution after alpha-beta-depleted transplantation in children (dated by TCRdb to about 2016). Study-level background: T-cell immune reconstitution after TCRalphabeta/CD19-depleted allogeneic hematopoietic cell transplantation in children was quantitatively tracked in the study by means of TCR repertoire profiling.

What the study reported, not specific to this receptor: The apparently early alphabetaT-cell count recovery about two months after transplant was reportedly dependent on only several hundred rapidly expanded clones derived from non-depleted graft cells. In some patients, the high TCRbeta diversity seen at day 60 was put down to recipient T cells and intrathymic progenitors that had survived conditioning. Over subsequent months, a decline in hyperexpanded clone frequencies was noted, and after one year, T-cell counts and TCRbeta diversity were mostly ascribed to newly produced T cells.

This specimen's treatment or condition label, per the study, means: allogeneic hematopoietic cell transplantation with graft depleted of TCRalphabeta T cells and CD19 B cells. The children who served as transplant recipients had been given grafts of TCRalphabeta/CD19-depleted allogeneic hematopoietic cells. The germline V gene provides CDR1 SQVTM and CDR2 ANQGSEA. A total of 13 residues make up the CDR3, ends included. Just CDR3 DNA is preserved here, 39 bases in frame from base 1. V and J are truncated by 6 bases and 3 bases respectively, leaving an intervening sequence of 15 bases. Library generation was performed with PCR. Sequenced on an Illumina HiSeq 2500. TCR library preparation used molecular barcoding, with unique molecular identifiers applied to normalize quantification of the TCRbeta repertoire. TCRdb cleaned the public reads at Q25 with fastp, built clones with MiXCR and kept in-frame beta chains. Entries are consolidated by CDR3 protein sequence, retaining the most common genes and DNA. The sample data list fewer than 550,000 distinct CDR3 sequences, and about an eighth of these were observed just once. Of the sample, about 14% is held by the ten largest clones.

The source material was PBMCs, mostly from graft donor cells, sampled 180 days after TCRalphabeta/CD19-depleted stem cell transplant. The chain is assembled from TRBV29-1 and TRBJ2-7; D gene: possibly TRBD2, on 5 matching bases. The source of this sequence is a female patient aged 2-9 years who had a stem cell transplant for aplastic anemia, so the T cells may come from the graft donor. The CDR3 here reads CSVLTDSYYEQYI. The nucleotide sequence reads TGCAGCGTCCTCACGGACTCATACTACGAGCAGTACATC.